Sequencing of this T cell receptor beta chain was carried out in a study of blood T cell repertoires in COVID-19. CDR1 and CDR2 from the germline V gene are MNHEY and SMNVEV (reference sequence). The CDR3 spans 14 residues. The V end lost 6 bases, the J end lost 0 bases, and 9 bases lay between the germline ends. Clones were sequenced by immunoSEQ multiplex PCR, and TCRdb holds only the in-frame ones, with some missing. This table has roughly 180,000 clones, roughly 85% appearing once. J is TRBJ1-3 and V is TRBV27; the D gene is possibly TRBD1 (6 bases). The receptor was derived from a woman aged 50 to 60 who had recovered from COVID-19. The sequenced sample consisted of PBMCs or T cells enriched from blood (not recorded which). The CDR3 sequence: CASRGHLSGNTIYF. As DNA, the CDR3 is TGTGCCAGCAGGGGACACCTCTCTGGAAACACCATATATTTT.